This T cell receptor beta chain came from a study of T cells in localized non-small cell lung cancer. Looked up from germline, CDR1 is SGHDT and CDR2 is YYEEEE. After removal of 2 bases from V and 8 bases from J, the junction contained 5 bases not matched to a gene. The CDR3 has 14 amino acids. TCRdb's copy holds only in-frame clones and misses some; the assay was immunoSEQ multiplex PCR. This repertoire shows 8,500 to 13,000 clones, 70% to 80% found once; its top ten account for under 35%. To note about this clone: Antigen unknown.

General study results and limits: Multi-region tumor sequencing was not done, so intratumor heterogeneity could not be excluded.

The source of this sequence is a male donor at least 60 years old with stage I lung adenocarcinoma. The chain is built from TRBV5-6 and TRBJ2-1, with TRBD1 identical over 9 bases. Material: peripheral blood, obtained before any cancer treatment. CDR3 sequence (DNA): TGTGCCAGCAGCTTATGGGACAGGGTCGATGAGCAGTTCTTC. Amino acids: CASSLWDRVDEQFF.